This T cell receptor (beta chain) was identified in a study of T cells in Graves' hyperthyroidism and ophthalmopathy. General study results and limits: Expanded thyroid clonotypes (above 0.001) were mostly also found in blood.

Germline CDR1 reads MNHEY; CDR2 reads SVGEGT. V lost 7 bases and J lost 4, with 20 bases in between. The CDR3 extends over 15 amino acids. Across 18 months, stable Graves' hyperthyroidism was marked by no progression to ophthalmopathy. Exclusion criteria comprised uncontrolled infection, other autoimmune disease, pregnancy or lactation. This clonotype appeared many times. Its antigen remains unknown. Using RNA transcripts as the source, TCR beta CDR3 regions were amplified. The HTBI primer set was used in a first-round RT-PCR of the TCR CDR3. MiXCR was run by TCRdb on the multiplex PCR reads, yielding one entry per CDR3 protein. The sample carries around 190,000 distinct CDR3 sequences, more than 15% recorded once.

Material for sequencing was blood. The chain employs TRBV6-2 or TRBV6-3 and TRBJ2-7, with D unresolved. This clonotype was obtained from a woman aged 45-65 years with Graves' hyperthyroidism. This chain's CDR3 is CASTKGMSGKYEQYF. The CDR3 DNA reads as TGTGCCAGCACCAAAGGGATGTCTGGGAAGTACGAGCAGTACTTC.